Listed below are T cell receptor beta chains from one sample, sequenced in a study of Tregs in tolerant kidney transplant recipients. TCRdb's copy holds only in-frame clones and misses some; the assay was immunoSEQ multiplex PCR. Here the sample spans 120,000 or so clones, around nine tenths being singletons. What was sequenced was CD4+ T cells from blood. The receptors were gathered from a human donor in good health. Each CDR3 is given with its conserved first and last residue. The D gene is left open where the match is weak. A clone size is listed for some rows: how often the clone was seen (once, few, many), or a class if it is expanded.

V gene	clone size	D gene	J gene	CDR3 protein	CDR3 DNA
TRBV5-1	-	-	TRBJ1-6	CASRLEGDSPLHF	TGCGCCAGCAGATTGGAGGGTGATTCACCCCTCCACTTT
TRBV15	-	TRBD1	TRBJ2-1	CATSRGQGDYNEQFF	TGTGCCACCAGCAGAGGGCAGGGGGATTACAATGAGCAGTTCTTC
TRBV14	-	-	TRBJ1-1	CASSQDRVVGAEAFF	TGTGCCAGCAGCCAAGATCGGGTAGTGGGGGCTGAAGCTTTCTTT
TRBV5-1	-	-	TRBJ2-7	CASSLGRMASYEQYF	TGCGCCAGCAGCTTGGGACGGATGGCCTCCTACGAGCAGTACTTC
TRBV6-5	-	-	TRBJ1-2	CASSYSRNYGYTF	TGTGCCAGCAGTTACTCGCGAAACTATGGCTACACCTTC
TRBV6-5	few	-	TRBJ1-6	CASSYSSGILHF	TGTGCCAGCAGTTACTCTTCAGGGATCCTCCACTTT
TRBV5-1	-	-	TRBJ1-2	CASSLEGDYGYTF	TGCGCCAGCAGCTTGGAGGGGGACTATGGCTACACCTTC
TRBV29-1	-	TRBD1	TRBJ2-5	CSAARTGGETQYF	TGCAGCGCAGCCCGGACAGGGGGGGAGACCCAGTACTTC
TRBV5-4	-	TRBD1	TRBJ2-7	CASSLPGQGGYEQYF	TGTGCCAGCAGCTTACCGGGACAGGGGGGTTACGAGCAGTACTTC
TRBV4-2	-	TRBD1	TRBJ1-4	CASSWTPGGNEKLFF	TGTGCCAGCAGCTGGACTCCAGGGGGGAATGAAAAACTGTTTTTT